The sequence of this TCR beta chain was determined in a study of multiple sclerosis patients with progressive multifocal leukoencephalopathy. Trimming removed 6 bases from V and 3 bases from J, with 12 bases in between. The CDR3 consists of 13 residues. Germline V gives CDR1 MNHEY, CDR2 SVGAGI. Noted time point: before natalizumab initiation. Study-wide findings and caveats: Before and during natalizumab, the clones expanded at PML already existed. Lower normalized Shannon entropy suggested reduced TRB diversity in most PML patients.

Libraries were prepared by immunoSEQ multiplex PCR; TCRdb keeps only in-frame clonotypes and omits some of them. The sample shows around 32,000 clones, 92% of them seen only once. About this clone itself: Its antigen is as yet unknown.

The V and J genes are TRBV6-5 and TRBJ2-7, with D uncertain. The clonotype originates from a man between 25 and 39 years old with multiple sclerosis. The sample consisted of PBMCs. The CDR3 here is CASRRDFLYEQYF. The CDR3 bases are TGTGCCAGCAGAAGAGACTTCCTCTACGAGCAGTACTTC.